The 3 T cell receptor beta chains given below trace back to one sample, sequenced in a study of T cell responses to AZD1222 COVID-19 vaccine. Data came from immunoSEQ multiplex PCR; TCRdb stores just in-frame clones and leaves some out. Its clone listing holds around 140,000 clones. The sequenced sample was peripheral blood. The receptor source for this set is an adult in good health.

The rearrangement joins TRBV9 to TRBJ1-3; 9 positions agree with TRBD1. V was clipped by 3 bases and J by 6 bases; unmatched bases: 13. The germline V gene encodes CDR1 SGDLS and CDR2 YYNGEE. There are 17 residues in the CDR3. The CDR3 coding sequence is TGTGCCAGCAGCGGCCGCCCGGGACAGGGAAACTTAAACACCATATATTTT. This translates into CASSGRPGQGNLNTIYF.

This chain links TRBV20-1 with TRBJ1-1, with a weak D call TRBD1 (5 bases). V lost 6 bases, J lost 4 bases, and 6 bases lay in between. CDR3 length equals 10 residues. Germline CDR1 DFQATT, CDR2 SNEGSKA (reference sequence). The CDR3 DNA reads TGCAGTGCCGGGGGCACTGAAGCTTTCTTT. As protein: CSAGGTEAFF.

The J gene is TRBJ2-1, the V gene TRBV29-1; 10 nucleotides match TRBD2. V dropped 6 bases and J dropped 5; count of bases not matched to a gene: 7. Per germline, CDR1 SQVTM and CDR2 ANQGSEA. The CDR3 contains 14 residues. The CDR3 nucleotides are TGCAGCGTCACCCTAGCGGGGGCGCACAATGAGCAGTTCTTC. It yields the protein CSVTLAGAHNEQFF.